This TCR beta chain was sequenced in a study of cytomegalovirus exposure and HLA in healthy donors. Findings and limits, study-wide: High sensitivity and specificity were reportedly achieved when the classifier diagnosed cytomegalovirus status. One later analysis reportedly identified an Asian-associated ancestry cluster that showed fewer N-insertions than the roughly 700-donor mean.

The V end lost 7 bases, the J end lost 7 bases, and 14 bases lay between the germline ends. The CDR3 consists of 13 residues. Per germline, CDR1 MNHNS and CDR2 SASEGT. This PCR relied on a set of 60 Vbeta primers and 13 Jbeta primers. Libraries were prepared by immunoSEQ multiplex PCR; TCRdb keeps only in-frame clonotypes and omits some of them. The sample lists approximately 84,000 clones, around four fifths seen once, with approximately 2.7% in the top ten. Concerning this clone itself: Antigen unknown.

This clonotype was sampled from a male donor in good health and CMV-seropositive. The V call is TRBV6-1, the J call TRBJ2-1; tentative D call: TRBD2 (5 bases). What was sequenced was PBMCs. The CDR3 DNA reads as TGTGCCAGCAAGAGGGTAGGAATTAATGAGCAGTTCTTC. Translated, it gives CASKRVGINEQFF.